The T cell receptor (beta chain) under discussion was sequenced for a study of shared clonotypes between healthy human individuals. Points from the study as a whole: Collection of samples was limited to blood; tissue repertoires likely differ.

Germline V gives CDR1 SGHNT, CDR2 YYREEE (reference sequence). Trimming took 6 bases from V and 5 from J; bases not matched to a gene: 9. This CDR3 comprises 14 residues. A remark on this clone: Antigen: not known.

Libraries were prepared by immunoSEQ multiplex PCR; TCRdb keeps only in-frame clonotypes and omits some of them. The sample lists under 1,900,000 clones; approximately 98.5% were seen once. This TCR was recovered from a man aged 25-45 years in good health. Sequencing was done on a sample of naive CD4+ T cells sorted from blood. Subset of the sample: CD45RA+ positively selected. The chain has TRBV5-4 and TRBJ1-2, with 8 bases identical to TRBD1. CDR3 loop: CASTRQGSTYGYTF. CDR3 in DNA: TGTGCCAGCACTAGACAGGGGTCGACTTATGGCTACACCTTC.